The present TCR beta chain was sequenced within a study of vaccination and CD4 T cells after COVID-19. Note on this clonotype: Its matching antigen is unknown.

Treatment given: roughly 10-day PBMC culture with coronavirus spike peptide pools or control peptides (ViraFEST assay). The V gene lost 8 bases and the J gene lost 2 bases, with 9 bases spanning the gap. The germline V gene has CDR1 ENHRY and CDR2 SYGVKD. The CDR3 consists of 12 residues. The assay that was used to sequence DNA from cultured CD4+ T cells was the Oncomine TCR Beta short-read assay. TCRdb recomputed calls from the PCR reads with MiXCR, one row per CDR3 protein. The sample contains under 25,000 distinct CDR3 sequences, over 45% of which appear only once. Sequenced sample: cultured CD4+ T cells from blood. The chain has TRBV10-3 and TRBJ1-2; D is unclear. The source is a human donor with COVID-19. The DNA for the CDR3 is TGTGCCATCTCACAGCAGAACTATGGCTACACCTTC. The encoded protein is CAISQQNYGYTF.